These 2 T cell receptor beta chains share one sample of origin, sequenced in a study of blood T cell repertoires in COVID-19. Produced via immunoSEQ multiplex PCR; TCRdb's table is partial and in-frame only. The repertoire holds 110,000 or so clones, with approximately 85% as singletons. Material for sequencing was peripheral blood. Receptors were obtained from a woman in her sixties with COVID-19, enrolled during active disease.

The chain has TRBV5-6 and TRBJ1-2; TRBD1 is a possible D gene (6 bases). CDR1 SGHDT and CDR2 YYEEEE come from the germline V gene. The V gene lost 6 bases and the J gene lost 3 bases, with 21 bases spanning the gap. This CDR3 is 16 amino acids long. CDR3 DNA sequence: TGTGCCAGCAACCGCGAAGGGGGGGGATCCGACTATGGCTACACCTTC. This translates into CASNREGGGSDYGYTF. The full variable domain, in which reference TRBV5-6 and TRBJ1-2 provide the parts outside the CDR3, is DAGVTQSPTHLIKTRGQQVTLRCSPKSGHDTVSWYQQALGQGPQFIFQYYEEEERQRGNFPDRFSGHQFPNYSSELNVNALLLGDSALYLCASNREGGGSDYGYTFGSGTRLTVV.

This chain joins TRBV12-5 and TRBJ2-3; 8 nucleotides match TRBD1. The CDR3 length is 14 residues. The germline V gene has CDR1 LGHNT and CDR2 FRNRAP. V gave up 6 bases and J gave up 4 bases; unmatched junction bases: 6. The CDR3 DNA reads as TGTGCTAGTGGGTCGGGACAGGTGTCAGATACGCAGTATTTT. This sequence encodes CASGSGQVSDTQYF. The variable domain in full, completed from reference TRBV12-5 and TRBJ2-3, reads DARVTQTPRHKVTEMGQEVTMRCQPILGHNTVFWYRQTMMQGLELLAYFRNRAPLDDSGMPKDRFSAEMPDATLATLKIQPSEPRDSAVYFCASGSGQVSDTQYFGPGTRLTVL.